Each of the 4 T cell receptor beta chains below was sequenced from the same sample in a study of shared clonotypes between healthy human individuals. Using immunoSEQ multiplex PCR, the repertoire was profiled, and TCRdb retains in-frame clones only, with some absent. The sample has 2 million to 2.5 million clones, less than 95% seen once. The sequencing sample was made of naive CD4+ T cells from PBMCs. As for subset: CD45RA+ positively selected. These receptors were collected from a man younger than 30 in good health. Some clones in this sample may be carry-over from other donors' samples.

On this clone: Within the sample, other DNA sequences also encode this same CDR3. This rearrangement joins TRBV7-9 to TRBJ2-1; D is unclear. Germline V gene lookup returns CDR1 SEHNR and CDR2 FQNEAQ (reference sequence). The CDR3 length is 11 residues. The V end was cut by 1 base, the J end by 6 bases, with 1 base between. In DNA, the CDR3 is TGTGCCAGCAGCTTAGGCAATGAGCAGTTCTTC. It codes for CASSLGNEQFF.

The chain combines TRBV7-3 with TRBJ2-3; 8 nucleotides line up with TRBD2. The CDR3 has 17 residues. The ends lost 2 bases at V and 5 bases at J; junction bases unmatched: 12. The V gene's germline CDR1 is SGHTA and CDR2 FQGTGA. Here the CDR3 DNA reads TGTGCCAGCAGCTTAGCCCCCCCACTAGCGGTACAAGATACGCAGTATTTT. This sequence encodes CASSLAPPLAVQDTQYF.

CDR3 sequence: CASDRFPSETQYF. In DNA form, the CDR3 reads TGTGCCAGCGACAGGTTTCCCTCAGAGACCCAGTACTTC. The chain is built from TRBV6-1 and TRBJ2-5; weak D call: TRBD1 (6 bases). V lost 8 bases, J lost 4 bases, and 14 bases lay in between. This CDR3 has 13 amino acids. The germline gives CDR1 MNHNS, CDR2 SASEGT.

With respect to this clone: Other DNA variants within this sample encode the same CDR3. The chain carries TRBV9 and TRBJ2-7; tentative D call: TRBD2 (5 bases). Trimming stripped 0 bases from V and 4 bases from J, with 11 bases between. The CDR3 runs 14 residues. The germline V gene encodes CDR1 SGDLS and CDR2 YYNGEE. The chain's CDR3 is CASSVGGAAYEQYF. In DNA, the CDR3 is TGTGCCAGCAGCGTAGGGGGAGCAGCATACGAGCAGTACTTC.